A single T cell receptor beta chain is shown here with its context. Its antigen is undetermined. Sequence at one end of the junction differs from germline and may be a read error. The data were obtained in a study of a mutant IDH1 vaccine in newly diagnosed glioma. Sample time point: week 11, during vaccination. Topical imiquimod was applied with each vaccine dose, which held 300 ug of mutant IDH1 20-mer peptide. This table comes from immunoSEQ multiplex PCR, and its TCRdb copy is limited to in-frame clones, with some not included. The sample gives some 130,000 clones, around 80% of which show up once; 5% to 6% is in the top ten. The germline V gene encodes CDR1 SSHAT and CDR2 FNYEAQ (reference sequence). The CDR3 spans 16 residues.

The specimen was PBMCs, collected from a glioma patient whose treatment included an IDH1 peptide vaccine. The clonotype originates from a man aged 35-49 years with glioma. This chain connects TRBV7-7 to TRBJ1-5; D might be TRBD1 (6 bases). The CDR3 sequence is CASSSPYREHNQPQHF. The CDR3 coding sequence is TGTGCTAGCAGCTCCCCTTACAGGGAGCACAATCAGCCCCAGCATTTT.